This T cell receptor beta chain was documented in a study of blood T cell repertoires in COVID-19. Looking at the study overall: Sources were T cells, B-cell-depleted T cells, or PBMCs; the material itself was cDNA or gDNA.

Source study methods: Estimation of nucleated cell counts was performed using reference gene primer amplification. The data were produced by immunoSEQ multiplex PCR, yet TCRdb's version contains in-frame clones alone and is incomplete. The DNA was the basis for D and trimming; V, J and clone size are from that table. The table shows around 250,000 clones, with approximately 80% occurring only once. This CDR3 has 16 amino acids. V was pared by 2 bases and J by 0 bases, with 11 bases between. Germline values: CDR1 MGHRA, CDR2 YSYEKL. The source material was peripheral blood. The genes are TRBV4-1 and TRBJ1-3; D gene unclear. The sequence was collected from a young man who had recovered from COVID-19. Written as DNA, the CDR3 is TGCGCCAGCAGCCAACCCAATCGGGACTCTGGAAACACCATATATTTT. This encodes CASSQPNRDSGNTIYF.